This TCR beta chain was recovered during a study of T cell responses to AZD1222 COVID-19 vaccine. Comments on this clone: Its matching antigen is unknown.

TCRdb's copy holds only in-frame clones and misses some; the assay was immunoSEQ multiplex PCR. The profile covers tens of thousands of clones, with under 95% appearing a single time and roughly 4.8% taken by the ten largest. This CDR3 spans 14 amino acids. Germline V gives CDR1 WNHNN, CDR2 SYGVQD (reference sequence). V lost 5 bases to trimming and J lost 6 bases; unmatched junction nucleotides: 3. Study outcomes and limitations: Baseline seropositivity occurred in only a handful of AZD1222 recipients. In a largely white British group with more females than males, clonal diversity was possibly underestimated. Reportedly, nearly half of unique spike TCRs recognized epitopes outside B.1.351/B.1.1.7 mutations.

The clonotype comes from an adult in good health. The chain employs TRBV10-1 and TRBJ2-1, with 11 bases that match TRBD2. This specimen consisted of peripheral blood, obtained on day 0 of MenACWY control vaccination. For the CDR3, the DNA is TGCGCCAGCAGTACTAGCGGGAGTTTCAATGAGCAGTTCTTC. This sequence encodes CASSTSGSFNEQFF.